These T cell receptor beta chains were read from a single sample in a study of blood T cell repertoires in COVID-19. Data came from immunoSEQ multiplex PCR; TCRdb stores just in-frame clones and leaves some out. The sample carries some 220,000 clones, 80% recorded once. Sequencing used peripheral blood. The origin of the receptors is a human donor in a cohort sampled during active COVID-19. The CDR3 runs from the conserved cysteine through the conserved F or W. Fields, in order: clone size, V gene, D gene, J gene, CDR3 DNA, CDR3 protein. A D gene is named only where the DNA matches it firmly. A clone size is listed for some rows: how often the clone was seen (once, few, many), or a class if it is expanded.

>.|TRBV29-1|.|TRBJ1-1
TGCAGCGCAAAATCGGGATCGAACACTGAAGCTTTCTTT
CSAKSGSNTEAFF
>.|TRBV28|TRBD1|TRBJ2-2
TGTGCCAGCAGTTTACTGACAGGGGTCGGCGGGGAGCTGTTTTTT
CASSLLTGVGGELFF
>once|TRBV28|.|TRBJ1-5
TGTGCCAGCAGTTTACCCGAGTATAGCAATCAGCCCCAGCATTTT
CASSLPEYSNQPQHF
>.|TRBV4-2|TRBD1|TRBJ2-3
TGTGCCAGCAGCCAAGAGGGGACAGGGGGAGATACGCAGTATTTT
CASSQEGTGGDTQYF
>few|TRBV18|TRBD1|TRBJ1-5
TGTGCCAGCTCACCGGGACAGGGGGCGGATCAGCCCCAGCATTTT
CASSPGQGADQPQHF
>.|TRBV3-1/TRBV3-2|TRBD2|TRBJ2-7
TGTGCCAGCAGCCTTGGGACTAGCGTAGGCTACGAGCAGTACTTC
CASSLGTSVGYEQYF
>.|TRBV9|TRBD1|TRBJ2-5
TGTGCCAGCAGCGTAGGGGGACAGGAACAAGAGACCCAGTACTTC
CASSVGGQEQETQYF
>.|TRBV6-4|.|TRBJ2-2
TGTGCCAGCAGTGAGCAGGGCACCGGGGAGCTGTTTTTT
CASSEQGTGELFF
>.|TRBV5-6|.|TRBJ1-5
TGTGCCAGCAGCTTGGGATCAGGGAATCCGCCCCAGCATTTT
CASSLGSGNPPQHF
>.|TRBV7-2|.|TRBJ2-7
TGTGCCAGCAGTCCGGGCTGGGGCCCCTACGAGCAGTACTTC
CASSPGWGPYEQYF
>.|TRBV5-4|TRBD2|TRBJ2-2
TGTGCCAGCAGCTTGGGACTAGCGGGAGGGCCTTCAAGGACCGGGGAGCTGTTTTTT
CASSLGLAGGPSRTGELFF
>.|TRBV7-9|TRBD1|TRBJ2-3
TGTGCCAGCAGCTTAGGGGACAGGGGGCCCACAGATACGCAGTATTTT
CASSLGDRGPTDTQYF
>.|TRBV28|TRBD1|TRBJ1-5
TGTGCCAGCAGCCAGACAGGGTATAGCAATCAGCCCCAGCATTTT
CASSQTGYSNQPQHF
>few|TRBV27|TRBD1|TRBJ1-2
TGTGCCAGCAGCGACAGGGGGCTAAACTATGGCTACACCTTC
CASSDRGLNYGYTF
>once|TRBV6-5|.|TRBJ2-3
TGTGCCACCTCGGTGGTTGGAGATACGCAGTATTTT
CATSVVGDTQYF
>.|TRBV4-2|TRBD1|TRBJ2-2
TGTGCCAGCAGCACACAAAAACAGGGGGCGGGTTCGACCGGGGAGCTGTTTTTT
CASSTQKQGAGSTGELFF
>.|TRBV6-5|TRBD1|TRBJ2-7
TGTGCCAGCAGCACAGGGACAGGGGGCGGCTACGAGCAGTACTTC
CASSTGTGGGYEQYF
>.|TRBV10-3|.|TRBJ2-7
TGTGCCATCAGTGGACAGGCCCGCTCCTACGAGCAGTACTTC
CAISGQARSYEQYF
>once|TRBV5-6|.|TRBJ2-7
TGTGCCAGCAGCTTCGGGGTTAGGGCCATCCTCGAGCAGTACTTC
CASSFGVRAILEQYF
>.|TRBV6-1|.|TRBJ2-7
TGTGCCAGCAGTGAGACACGGGAGCAGTACTTC
CASSETREQYF